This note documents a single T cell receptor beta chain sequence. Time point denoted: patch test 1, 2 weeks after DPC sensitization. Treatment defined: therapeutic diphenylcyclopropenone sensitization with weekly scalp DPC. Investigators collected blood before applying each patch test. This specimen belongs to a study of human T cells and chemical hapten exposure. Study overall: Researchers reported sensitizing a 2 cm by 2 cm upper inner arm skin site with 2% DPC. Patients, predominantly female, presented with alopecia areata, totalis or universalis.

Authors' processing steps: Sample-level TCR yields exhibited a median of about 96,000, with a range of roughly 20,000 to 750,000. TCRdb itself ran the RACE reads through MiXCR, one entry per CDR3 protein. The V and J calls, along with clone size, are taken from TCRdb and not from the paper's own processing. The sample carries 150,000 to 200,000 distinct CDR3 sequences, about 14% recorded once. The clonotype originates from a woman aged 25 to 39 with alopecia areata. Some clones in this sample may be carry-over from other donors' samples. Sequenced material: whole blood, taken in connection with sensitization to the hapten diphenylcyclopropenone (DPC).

CDR3 coding DNA: TGCAGCGCCTTGAAGACCAATGAGCAGTTCTTC. Translating it yields CSALKTNEQFF. This chain links TRBV29-1 with TRBJ2-1, with D hard to call. Germline loops: CDR1 SQVTM, CDR2 ANQGSEA. The CDR3 consists of 11 residues. V was trimmed by 7 bases and J by 6 bases, leaving 10 bases between them.